This TCR beta chain was sequenced in a study of blood T cell repertoires in COVID-19. Study summary: The United States, Italy and Spain supplied acute and convalescent COVID-19 samples. The cDNA or gDNA used as material had been derived from T cells, B-cell-depleted T cells, or PBMCs.

In the authors' methods: The authors estimated nucleated cell counts from reference gene primer amplification. The protocol was immunoSEQ multiplex PCR, while the TCRdb copy is restricted to in-frame clones and leaves out a portion. That table supplies the V and J calls and clone size; D and trimming were determined from the DNA. The sample has fewer than 110,000 clones; roughly 87% are singletons. This TCR was sampled from a human donor in a cohort sampled during active COVID-19. Specimen: peripheral blood.

The CDR3 loop reads CASSQDHESSGNTIYF. CDR3 nucleotides: TGCGCCAGCAGCCAAGATCACGAGAGCTCTGGAAACACCATATATTTT. The rearrangement joins TRBV4-1 to TRBJ1-3, with no clear D. CDR1 and CDR2 from the germline V gene are MGHRA and YSYEKL. V lost 0 bases, J lost 0 bases, and 9 bases lay in between. The CDR3 has 16 amino acids.